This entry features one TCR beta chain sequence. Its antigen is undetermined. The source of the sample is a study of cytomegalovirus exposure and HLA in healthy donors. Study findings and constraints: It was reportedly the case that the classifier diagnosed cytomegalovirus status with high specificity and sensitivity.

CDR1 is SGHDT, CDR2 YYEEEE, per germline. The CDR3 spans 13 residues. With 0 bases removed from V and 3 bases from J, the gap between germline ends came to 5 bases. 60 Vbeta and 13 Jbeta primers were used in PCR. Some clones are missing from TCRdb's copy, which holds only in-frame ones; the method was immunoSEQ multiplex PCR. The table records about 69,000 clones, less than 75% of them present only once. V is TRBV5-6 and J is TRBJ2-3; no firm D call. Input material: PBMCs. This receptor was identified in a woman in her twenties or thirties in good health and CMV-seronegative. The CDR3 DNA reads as TGTGCCAGCAGCTTGGAGAGGACAGATACGCAGTATTTT. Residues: CASSLERTDTQYF.